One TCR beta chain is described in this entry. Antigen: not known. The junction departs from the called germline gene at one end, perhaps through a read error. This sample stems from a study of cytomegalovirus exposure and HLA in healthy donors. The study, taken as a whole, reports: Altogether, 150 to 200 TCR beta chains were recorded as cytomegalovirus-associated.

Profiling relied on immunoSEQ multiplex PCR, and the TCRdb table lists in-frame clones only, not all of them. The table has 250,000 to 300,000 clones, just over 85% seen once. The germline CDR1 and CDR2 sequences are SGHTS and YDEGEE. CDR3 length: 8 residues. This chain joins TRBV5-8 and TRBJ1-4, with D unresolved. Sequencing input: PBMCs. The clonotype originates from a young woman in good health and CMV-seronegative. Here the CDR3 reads CASSLRIF. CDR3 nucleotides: TGTGCCAGCAGCCTCAGAATATTT.